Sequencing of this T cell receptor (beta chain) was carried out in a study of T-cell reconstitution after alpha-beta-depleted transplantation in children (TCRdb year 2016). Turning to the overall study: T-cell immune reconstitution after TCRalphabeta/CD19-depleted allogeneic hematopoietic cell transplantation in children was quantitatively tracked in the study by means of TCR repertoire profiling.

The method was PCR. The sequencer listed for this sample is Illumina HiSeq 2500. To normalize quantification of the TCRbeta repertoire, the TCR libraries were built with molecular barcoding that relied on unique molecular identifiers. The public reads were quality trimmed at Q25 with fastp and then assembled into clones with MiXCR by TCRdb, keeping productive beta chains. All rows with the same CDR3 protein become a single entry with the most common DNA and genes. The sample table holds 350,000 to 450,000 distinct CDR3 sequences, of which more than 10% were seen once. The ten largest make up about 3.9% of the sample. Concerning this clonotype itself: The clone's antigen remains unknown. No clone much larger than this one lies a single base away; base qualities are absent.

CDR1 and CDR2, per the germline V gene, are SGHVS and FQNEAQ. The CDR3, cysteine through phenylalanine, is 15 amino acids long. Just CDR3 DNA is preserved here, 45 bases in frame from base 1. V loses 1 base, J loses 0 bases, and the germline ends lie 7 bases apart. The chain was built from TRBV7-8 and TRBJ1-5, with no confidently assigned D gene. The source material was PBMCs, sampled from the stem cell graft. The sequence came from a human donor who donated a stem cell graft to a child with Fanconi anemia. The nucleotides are TGTGCCAGCAGCTTAGTAGGCACTAGCAATCAGCCCCAGCATTTT. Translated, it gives CASSLVGTSNQPQHF.